Following are 23 T cell receptor beta chains from one sample sequenced in a study of T-cell memory formation after mild COVID-19. Each CDR3 protein is one row after TCRdb ran MiXCR on the 5' RACE reads. The table shows roughly 120,000 distinct CDR3 sequences, with about 16% occurring only once. The sample comprised PBMCs or a T cell subset sorted from them (not recorded which). Every receptor here comes from an adult woman who had mild COVID-19 (a few samples of this study predate the infection). Cell type and time point are not known.

V and J are TRBV9 and TRBJ1-5; TRBD1 is a possible D gene (5 bases). V was pared by 4 bases and J by 0 bases, with 11 bases between. The CDR3 length is 15 residues. Germline V gene lookup returns CDR1 SGDLS and CDR2 YYNGEE. The CDR3 DNA sequence: TGTGCCAGCAGCCCAAGAGGGGCTAGCAATCAGCCCCAGCATTTT. It specifies CASSPRGASNQPQHF.

This chain uses TRBV2 with TRBJ1-5, with TRBD1 matching over 9 bases. The V gene's germline CDR1 is SNHLY and CDR2 FYNNEI. The ends lost 7 bases at V and 9 bases at J; junction bases unmatched: 7. The CDR3 covers 13 residues. DNA of the CDR3: TGTGCCAGCAATCTACAGGGGGCAGGGCCCCAGCATTTT. Amino acids: CASNLQGAGPQHF.

On this clonotype itself: The junction differs from germline at one of its ends, possibly a read error. The gene calls are TRBV7-8 and TRBJ2-5; 7 bases map to TRBD2. From germline, CDR1 is SGHVS and CDR2 FQNEAQ. The CDR3 contains 14 residues. The CDR3, as DNA: TGTGCCAGCCGCTTTTATGGGGGGGGGGAGACCCAGTACTTC. Translating it yields CASRFYGGGETQYF. The full variable domain, in which reference TRBV7-8 and TRBJ2-5 provide the parts outside the CDR3, is GAGVSQSPRYKVAKRGQDVALRCDPISGHVSLFWYQQALGQGPEFLTYFQNEAQLDKSGLPSDRFFAERPEGSVSTLKIQRTQQEDSAVYLCASRFYGGGETQYFGPGTRLLVL.

The chain links TRBV13 to TRBJ1-1; TRBD1 is a possible D gene (5 bases). Trimming shortened V by 6 bases and J by 1 base, and 9 bases separated the two germline ends. Germline V gene sequence: CDR1 PRHDT, CDR2 FYEKMQ (reference sequence). The CDR3 contains 13 residues. CDR3 region: CASSAGSNTEAFF. CDR3 DNA: TGTGCCAGCAGTGCAGGGTCGAACACTGAAGCTTTCTTT.

The V and J genes are TRBV9 and TRBJ1-2; D might be TRBD1 (6 bases). The CDR3 contains 13 residues. The V end lost 0 bases, the J end lost 8 bases, and 11 bases lay between the germline ends. CDR1 is SGDLS, CDR2 YYNGEE, per germline. CDR3 bases: TGTGCCAGCAGCGTAGCGGGGGCACAAGGCTACACCTTC. Translated, it gives CASSVAGAQGYTF.

The chain employs TRBV18 and TRBJ2-1, with 11 bases aligning to TRBD2. V lost 5 bases to trimming and J lost 8 bases; unmatched junction nucleotides: 5. Germline CDR1 is KGHSH and CDR2 is LQKENI. The CDR3 consists of 14 residues. The CDR3 here is CASSELAGADEQFF. The CDR3 DNA reads as TGTGCCAGCTCAGAACTAGCGGGAGCCGATGAGCAGTTCTTC.

The chain carries TRBV19 and TRBJ2-5; D is possibly TRBD1 or TRBD2 (5 bases each). V lost 3 bases, J lost 2 bases, and 19 bases lay in between. CDR1 LNHDA and CDR2 SQIVND come from the germline V gene (reference sequence). This CDR3 is built from 17 residues. CDR3 in DNA: TGTGCCAGTAGTATGGAGGCGCAGGGCCGACTTCAAGAGACCCAGTACTTC. Translated, it gives CASSMEAQGRLQETQYF.

J is TRBJ1-1 and V is TRBV5-1; D is possibly TRBD1 (5 bases). CDR3 length equals 15 residues. V gave up 4 bases and J gave up 0 bases, with 13 bases separating them. Germline values: CDR1 SGHRS, CDR2 YFSETQ. CDR3 protein: CASSDARVMNTEAFF. In nucleotides, the CDR3 is TGCGCCAGCAGCGACGCCAGGGTAATGAACACTGAAGCTTTCTTT.

This clonotype has only a few counts. The rearrangement uses TRBV7-9 and TRBJ2-1, with D possibly TRBD2 on 6 matching bases. The CDR3 totals 14 residues. Deletions cut 3 bases from V and 8 bases from J, with 14 bases between. The V gene's germline CDR1 is SEHNR and CDR2 FQNEAQ (reference sequence). CDR3 residues: CASSLALADYEQFF. In DNA form, the CDR3 reads TGTGCCAGCAGCTTGGCTTTAGCGGACTATGAGCAGTTCTTC. Full variable domain (remainder filled in from reference TRBV7-9 and TRBJ2-1): DTGVSQNPRHKITKRGQNVTFRCDPISEHNRLYWYRQTLGQGPEFLTYFQNEAQLEKSRLLSDRFSAERPKGSFSTLEIQRTEQGDSAMYLCASSLALADYEQFFGPGTRLTVL.

This clonotype was counted only a few times. This sequence joins TRBV30 and TRBJ1-3; a weak D match, TRBD1 (5 bases). Germline CDR1 reads GTSNPN; CDR2 reads SVGIG (reference sequence). The V end lost 2 bases, the J end lost 4 bases, and 6 bases lay between the germline ends. The CDR3 spans 12 residues. The CDR3 sequence is CAWSRQGNTIYF. In DNA, the CDR3 is TGTGCCTGGAGTCGACAGGGAAACACCATATATTTT.

This clonotype occurred a few times. The chain links TRBV7-9 to TRBJ2-3; TRBD2 matches 8 bases. Germline V CDR1 and CDR2: SEHNR, FQNEAQ (reference sequence). This CDR3 has 14 amino acids. J lost 1 base, V lost 10 bases, and 7 bases had no gene match. In nucleotides, the CDR3 is TGTGCCACGGGTAGCGGGGTCGGCACAGATACGCAGTATTTT. Its translation: CATGSGVGTDTQYF.

This clonotype is termed medium-sized. The chain joins TRBV7-2 to TRBJ2-7; TRBD1 is a possible D gene (5 bases). Trimming shortened V by 1 base and J by 2 bases, and 6 bases separated the two germline ends. This CDR3 region has 13 residues. Germline V gene data show CDR1 as SGHTA and CDR2 as FQGNSA. The CDR3: CASSLGQPYEQYF. The CDR3, as DNA: TGTGCCAGCAGCTTAGGACAGCCCTACGAGCAGTACTTC.

This clonotype was counted between two and nine times. V and J are TRBV7-3 and TRBJ2-2; either TRBD1 or TRBD2 may fit D (5 bases each). The CDR3 contains 19 residues. Per the germline V gene, CDR1 is SGHTA and CDR2 is FQGTGA. The V and J ends lost 2 bases and 0 bases respectively, with 19 bases between them. CDR3 residues: CASSLYPPRSGPNTGELFF. CDR3 bases: TGTGCCAGCAGCTTATATCCCCCACGATCGGGGCCGAACACCGGGGAGCTGTTTTTT.

This clonotype was seen a few times. The gene calls are TRBV7-9 and TRBJ2-6; D not resolved. Trimming removed 4 bases from V and 1 base from J, with 11 bases in between. The CDR3 extends over 16 amino acids. Germline V gene sequence: CDR1 SEHNR, CDR2 FQNEAQ (reference sequence). The CDR3 spells CASSSRLPSGANVLTF. DNA of the CDR3: TGTGCCAGCAGCTCGAGACTGCCGTCTGGGGCCAACGTCCTGACTTTC.

For this clonotype: The junction differs from germline at one of its ends, possibly a read error. V gene TRBV13 combines with J gene TRBJ2-7, with 10 bases identical to TRBD2. The CDR3 totals 15 residues. Looked up from germline, CDR1 is PRHDT and CDR2 is FYEKMQ (reference sequence). The CDR3 sequence: CASKVERGGSNEQYF. CDR3 DNA: TGTGCCAGCAAGGTGGAGCGGGGGGGCTCCAACGAGCAGTACTTC.

This clonotype has only a few counts. The genes are TRBV11-2 and TRBJ2-7; D possibly corresponds to TRBD2 (7 bases). The CDR3 extends over 15 amino acids. CDR1 is SGHAT, CDR2 FQNNGV, per germline. Trimming stripped 3 bases from V and 6 bases from J, with 18 bases between. The CDR3 protein is CASSLGPSRGGEQYF. DNA of the CDR3: TGTGCCAGCAGCTTGGGTCCTTCGAGGGGGGGCGAGCAGTACTTC. Full variable domain (missing parts from reference TRBV11-2 and TRBJ2-7): EAGVAQSPRYKIIEKRQSVAFWCNPISGHATLYWYQQILGQGPKLLIQFQNNGVVDDSQLPKDRFSAERLKGVDSTLKIQPAKLEDSAVYLCASSLGPSRGGEQYFGPGTRLTVT.

This rearrangement joins TRBV5-1 to TRBJ2-5; 8 positions match TRBD1. Germline V CDR1 and CDR2: SGHRS, YFSETQ. The ends lost 4 bases at V and 5 bases at J; junction bases unmatched: 7. The CDR3 runs 14 residues. The CDR3 sequence is CASSTSGGMETQYF. The CDR3 DNA reads as TGCGCCAGCAGCACTTCAGGGGGCATGGAGACCCAGTACTTC.

This clonotype was detected only a few times. The chain links TRBV7-6 to TRBJ2-1, with a tentative D call TRBD2 (6 bases). CDR1 and CDR2 (germline): SGHVS, FNYEAQ. There are 14 residues in the CDR3. Between the trimmed V and J ends, which lost 8 bases and 2 bases, there was a span of 13 bases. The CDR3 is CASSGTATYNEQFF. The CDR3 nucleotides read TGTGCCAGCTCAGGGACTGCGACCTACAATGAGCAGTTCTTC.

This clonotype was counted between two and nine times. The chain links TRBV5-6 to TRBJ2-2; TRBD2 might be the D (5 bases). V shed 4 bases and J shed 1 base, with 11 bases lying between them. Germline CDR1 is SGHDT and CDR2 is YYEEEE. The CDR3 extends over 15 amino acids. CDR3 in DNA: TGTGCCAGCAGCCCCCTCGGGATGAACACCGGGGAGCTGTTTTTT. It translates to CASSPLGMNTGELFF.

This clonotype occurred a few times. The chain uses TRBV5-1 and TRBJ1-1; TRBD1 aligns across 9 bases. Germline CDR1 reads SGHRS; CDR2 reads YFSETQ. The CDR3 covers 14 residues. J lost 5 bases, V lost 7 bases, and 9 bases had no gene match. This chain's CDR3 is CASGWTGVKTEAFF. The CDR3 DNA follows: TGCGCCAGCGGTTGGACAGGGGTTAAGACTGAAGCTTTCTTT.

The rearrangement uses TRBV5-6 and TRBJ2-7; TRBD1 aligns across 9 bases. Germline values: CDR1 SGHDT, CDR2 YYEEEE. V was clipped by 2 bases and J by 6 bases; unmatched bases: 9. There are 15 residues in the CDR3. This chain's CDR3 is CASSFRDRDISEQYF. In DNA form, the CDR3 reads TGTGCCAGCAGCTTCCGGGACAGGGATATCTCCGAGCAGTACTTC. Looking up the rest from reference TRBV5-6 and TRBJ2-7 gives the full variable domain: DAGVTQSPTHLIKTRGQQVTLRCSPKSGHDTVSWYQQALGQGPQFIFQYYEEEERQRGNFPDRFSGHQFPNYSSELNVNALLLGDSALYLCASSFRDRDISEQYFGPGTRLTVT.

The rearrangement joins TRBV10-3 to TRBJ2-5; possible D gene TRBD1, 5 bases. The V end was cut by 0 bases, the J end by 4 bases, with 12 bases between. The CDR3 is made up of 15 amino acids. Germline V lookup: CDR1 ENHRY, CDR2 SYGVKD. The CDR3, as DNA: TGTGCCATCAGTGAGTCGGGGCACCACTTAGAGACCCAGTACTTC. Translated, it gives CAISESGHHLETQYF.

The rearrangement links TRBV29-1 to TRBJ1-2, with D unclear. V lost 6 bases to trimming and J lost 0 bases, with 17 bases between them. Looked up from germline, CDR1 is SQVTM and CDR2 is ANQGSEA. The CDR3 sequence is 15 residues long. CDR3 nucleotides: TGCAGCGTGGAGCTTCCAGGAATCCCTAACTATGGCTACACCTTC. Amino acids: CSVELPGIPNYGYTF.